This TCR beta chain appears in the sequencing data of a study of shared clonotypes between healthy human individuals. The CDR3 totals 15 residues. Deletions cut 0 bases from V and 5 bases from J, with 13 bases between. The germline CDR1 and CDR2 sequences are LNHNV and YYDKDF (reference sequence). Naive CD8 cells comprised CD45RO-negative, CCR7-positively selected cells, excluding terminally differentiated effector memory CD45RA+ cells. The table came from immunoSEQ multiplex PCR; TCRdb's copy has only in-frame clones and leaves some out. The sample includes about 580,000 clones, 95% to 98% of them seen just once.

The source is a man aged 25-40 years in good health. Sequences were obtained from naive CD8+ T cells sorted from blood. The V and J genes are TRBV15 and TRBJ2-5, with D perhaps matching TRBD1 (5 bases). The CDR3 sequence: CATSRDRGFGETQYF. CDR3 in DNA: TGTGCCACCAGCAGAGATAGGGGTTTTGGGGAGACCCAGTACTTC.